This T cell receptor (beta chain) was recovered during a study of early T cells in non-severe SARS-CoV-2 infection. V lost 0 bases and J lost 6; bases outside the gene matches: 5. CDR3 length: 14 residues. The V gene's germline CDR1 is SGHNT and CDR2 YYREEE (reference sequence). This clonotype was counted at least ten times. Using its own MiXCR run on the 5' RACE reads, TCRdb lists one record per CDR3 protein. The data show 50,000 to 60,000 distinct CDR3 sequences, 9.5% to 15% seen once. The chain couples TRBV5-4 to TRBJ1-2; TRBD1 matches 7 bases. This TCR was recovered from an adult who was a healthcare worker with PCR-confirmed SARS-CoV-2 infection or an uninfected control (not recorded which). The material sequenced was whole blood. The CDR3 DNA is TGTGCCAGCAGCTTGGACAGGGGACTCGATGGCTACACCTTC. Encoded protein: CASSLDRGLDGYTF. Complete variable domain (other parts from reference TRBV5-4 and TRBJ1-2): ETGVTQSPTHLIKTRGQQVTLRCSSQSGHNTVSWYQQALGQGPQFIFQYYREEENGRGNFPPRFSGLQFPNYSSELNVNALELDDSALYLCASSLDRGLDGYTFGSGTRLTVV.